The present TCR beta chain was sequenced within a study of beta chain features in type 1 diabetes. Study observations and caveats: Within each of all four CD4+ subsets, Type 1 diabetes patients had TCRB CDR3s that were moderately but significantly shorter. Among patients, naive, central memory and Treg TCRB repertoires appeared more similar than among healthy donors.

Germline trimming cut 5 bases from V and 5 bases from J; bases unmatched to any gene: 11. Germline CDR1 is SGHTA and CDR2 is FQGNSA. This CDR3 comprises 15 residues. Via CD45RO/CCR7/CD25/CD127/CD95/CD27, cells of the CD4+ naive, central memory, regulatory and stem cell-like memory subsets were sorted. Investigators reverse transcribed all isolated RNA, so they sequenced expressed TCRB transcripts. Some clones are missing from TCRdb's copy, which holds only in-frame ones; the method was immunoSEQ multiplex PCR. The sample carries 60,000 to 75,000 clones, about 50% recorded once. This clone showed up just a few times. Its matching antigen is unknown.

This clonotype was obtained from a man aged 25 to 40 with type 1 diabetes. This rearrangement joins TRBV7-2 to TRBJ1-2; the match to TRBD1 covers 7 bases. Input material: central memory CD4+ T cells from blood. The CDR3, as DNA: TGTGCCAGCAGCCCCCCGGACAGGCCTCTTTATGGCTACACCTTC. It specifies CASSPPDRPLYGYTF.